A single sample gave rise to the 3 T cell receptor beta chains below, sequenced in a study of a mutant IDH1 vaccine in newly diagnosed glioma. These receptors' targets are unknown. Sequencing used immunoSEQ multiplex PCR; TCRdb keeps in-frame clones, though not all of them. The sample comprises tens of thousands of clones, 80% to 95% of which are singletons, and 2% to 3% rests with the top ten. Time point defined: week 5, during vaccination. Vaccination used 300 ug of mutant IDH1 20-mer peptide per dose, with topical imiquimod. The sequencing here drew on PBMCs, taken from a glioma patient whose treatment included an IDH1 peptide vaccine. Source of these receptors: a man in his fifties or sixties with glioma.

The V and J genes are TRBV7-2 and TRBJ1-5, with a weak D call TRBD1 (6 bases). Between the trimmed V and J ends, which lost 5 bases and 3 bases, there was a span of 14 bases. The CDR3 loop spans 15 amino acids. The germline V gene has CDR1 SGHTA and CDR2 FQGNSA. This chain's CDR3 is CASSGGPPFNQPQHF. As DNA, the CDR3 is TGTGCCAGCAGCGGGGGGCCTCCATTCAATCAGCCCCAGCATTTT.

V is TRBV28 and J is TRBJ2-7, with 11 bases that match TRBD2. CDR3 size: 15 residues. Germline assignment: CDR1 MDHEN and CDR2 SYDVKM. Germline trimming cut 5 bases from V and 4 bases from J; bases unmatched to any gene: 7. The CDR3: CASSPKLAGVYEQYF. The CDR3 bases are TGTGCCAGCAGTCCTAAACTAGCGGGAGTATACGAGCAGTACTTC. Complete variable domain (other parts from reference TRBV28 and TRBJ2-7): DVKVTQSSRYLVKRTGEKVFLECVQDMDHENMFWYRQDPGLGLRLIYFSYDVKMKEKGDIPEGYSVSREKKERFSLILESASTNQTSMYLCASSPKLAGVYEQYFGPGTRLTVT.

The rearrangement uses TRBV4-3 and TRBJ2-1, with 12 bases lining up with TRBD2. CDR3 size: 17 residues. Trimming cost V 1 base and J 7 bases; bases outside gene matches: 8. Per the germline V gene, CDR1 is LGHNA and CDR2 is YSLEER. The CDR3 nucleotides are TGCGCCAGCAGCCAAGGAGGGGCTAGCGGGGGGGGTAATGAGCAGTTCTTC. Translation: CASSQGGASGGGNEQFF.